This is a list of T cell receptor beta chains from one sample in a study of early T cells in non-severe SARS-CoV-2 infection. TCRdb processed the 5' RACE reads anew with MiXCR; each CDR3 protein has one entry. The sample includes around 70,000 distinct CDR3 sequences, 11% of them seen just once. The sample consisted of whole blood. The receptors were gathered from an adult who was a healthcare worker with PCR-confirmed SARS-CoV-2 infection or an uninfected control (not recorded which). Each CDR3 is given with its conserved first and last residue. Fields, in order: CDR3 protein, CDR3 DNA, D gene, V gene, J gene, clone size, CDR3 length. D genes are given only for firm matches. Size values are once, few and many counts, or a class for expanded clones, and some rows have none.

CDR3 protein: CASSLRAGVYNEQFF; CDR3 DNA: TGTGCCAGCAGTTTAAGGGCAGGGGTCTACAATGAGCAGTTCTTC; D gene: NA; V gene: TRBV27; J gene: TRBJ2-1; clone size: few; CDR3 length: 15
CDR3 protein: CASSLGLLGTGELFF; CDR3 DNA: TGTGCCAGTAGTTTGGGACTACTCGGCACCGGGGAGCTGTTTTTT; D gene: TRBD2; V gene: TRBV19; J gene: TRBJ2-2; clone size: NA; CDR3 length: 15
CDR3 protein: CSARGTANTGELFF; CDR3 DNA: TGCAGTGCTAGAGGGACGGCGAACACCGGGGAGCTGTTTTTT; D gene: NA; V gene: TRBV20-1; J gene: TRBJ2-2; clone size: few; CDR3 length: 14
CDR3 protein: CAISEVKAYEQYF; CDR3 DNA: TGTGCCATCAGTGAGGTCAAGGCCTACGAGCAGTACTTC; D gene: NA; V gene: TRBV10-3; J gene: TRBJ2-7; clone size: NA; CDR3 length: 13
CDR3 protein: CATKLTLAGRYEQFF; CDR3 DNA: TGTGCCACCAAATTAACACTAGCGGGAAGGTATGAGCAGTTCTTC; D gene: TRBD2; V gene: TRBV15; J gene: TRBJ2-1; clone size: few; CDR3 length: 15
CDR3 protein: CASSSGSGDTPPEAFF; CDR3 DNA: TGTGCCAGCAGCTCCGGGTCAGGGGACACGCCCCCGGAAGCTTTCTTT; D gene: NA; V gene: TRBV7-9; J gene: TRBJ1-1; clone size: few; CDR3 length: 16
CDR3 protein: CASSPSELFTYNEQFF; CDR3 DNA: TGTGCCAGCAGCCCCTCTGAGTTATTCACCTACAATGAGCAGTTCTTC; D gene: NA; V gene: TRBV5-5; J gene: TRBJ2-1; clone size: few; CDR3 length: 16
CDR3 protein: CASSLARDSYF; CDR3 DNA: TGTGCCAGCAGCTTAGCCCGGGACAGCTACTTC; D gene: TRBD1; V gene: TRBV7-9; J gene: TRBJ2-5; clone size: few; CDR3 length: 11
CDR3 protein: CASSGTGQAYGYTF; CDR3 DNA: TGTGCCAGCAGCGGAACGGGACAGGCCTATGGCTACACCTTC; D gene: TRBD1; V gene: TRBV6-1; J gene: TRBJ1-2; clone size: few; CDR3 length: 14
CDR3 protein: CASSLGRPGNTIYF; CDR3 DNA: TGCGCCAGCAGCTTGGGGCGTCCAGGAAACACCATATATTTT; D gene: NA; V gene: TRBV5-1; J gene: TRBJ1-3; clone size: few; CDR3 length: 14
CDR3 protein: CASSVDRESTEAFF; CDR3 DNA: TGTGCCAGCAGTGTGGACAGGGAGAGCACTGAAGCTTTCTTT; D gene: TRBD1; V gene: TRBV2; J gene: TRBJ1-1; clone size: NA; CDR3 length: 14
CDR3 protein: CASSQLAGGPYETQYF; CDR3 DNA: TGTGCCAGCAGCCAACTAGCGGGAGGGCCGTATGAGACCCAGTACTTC; D gene: TRBD2; V gene: TRBV11-2; J gene: TRBJ2-5; clone size: few; CDR3 length: 16
CDR3 protein: CASSLAPDANTGELFF; CDR3 DNA: TGTGCCAGCAGCCTAGCGCCCGACGCGAACACCGGGGAGCTGTTTTTT; D gene: NA; V gene: TRBV11-2; J gene: TRBJ2-2; clone size: many; CDR3 length: 16
CDR3 protein: CASCTGNQPQHF; CDR3 DNA: TGTGCCAGCTGCACGGGGAATCAGCCCCAGCATTTT; D gene: NA; V gene: TRBV19; J gene: TRBJ1-5; clone size: few; CDR3 length: 12
CDR3 protein: CASSLTGLGELFF; CDR3 DNA: TGTGCCAGCAGCCTGACAGGGCTCGGGGAGCTGTTTTTT; D gene: TRBD1; V gene: TRBV5-6; J gene: TRBJ2-2; clone size: few; CDR3 length: 13
CDR3 protein: CSVRGGGSYEQYF; CDR3 DNA: TGCAGCGTCCGAGGCGGGGGCTCCTACGAGCAGTACTTC; D gene: TRBD2; V gene: TRBV29-1; J gene: TRBJ2-7; clone size: NA; CDR3 length: 13
CDR3 protein: CASSQETGLGGEKLFF; CDR3 DNA: TGCGCCAGCAGCCAAGAAACAGGGCTTGGAGGTGAAAAACTGTTTTTT; D gene: NA; V gene: TRBV4-3; J gene: TRBJ1-4; clone size: many; CDR3 length: 16
CDR3 protein: CASSPQDTQYF; CDR3 DNA: TGTGCCAGCAGCCCCCAAGATACGCAGTATTTT; D gene: NA; V gene: TRBV13; J gene: TRBJ2-3; clone size: few; CDR3 length: 11
CDR3 protein: CSAKTGTGGYEQYF; CDR3 DNA: TGCAGTGCAAAGACCGGGACAGGGGGATACGAGCAGTACTTC; D gene: TRBD1; V gene: TRBV20-1; J gene: TRBJ2-7; clone size: few; CDR3 length: 14
CDR3 protein: CSASPSGGIEQYF; CDR3 DNA: TGCAGTGCTAGCCCTTCGGGGGGCATAGAGCAGTACTTC; D gene: NA; V gene: TRBV20-1; J gene: TRBJ2-7; clone size: NA; CDR3 length: 13
CDR3 protein: CASRGTGELFF; CDR3 DNA: TGTGCCAGCCGGGGAACCGGGGAGCTGTTTTTT; D gene: NA; V gene: TRBV11-2; J gene: TRBJ2-2; clone size: few; CDR3 length: 11
CDR3 protein: CASSQGASVREQYF; CDR3 DNA: TGTGCCAGCAGCCAAGGCGCCTCCGTGAGAGAGCAGTACTTC; D gene: NA; V gene: TRBV3-1; J gene: TRBJ2-7; clone size: many; CDR3 length: 14
CDR3 protein: CASSPGGLEDTQYF; CDR3 DNA: TGTGCCAGCAGCCCTGGAGGTCTTGAGGATACGCAGTATTTT; D gene: NA; V gene: TRBV6-2/TRBV6-3; J gene: TRBJ2-3; clone size: few; CDR3 length: 14
CDR3 protein: CASSAGTSGYYEQYF; CDR3 DNA: TGTGCCAGCAGCGCGGGGACTAGCGGATACTACGAGCAGTACTTC; D gene: TRBD2; V gene: TRBV7-8; J gene: TRBJ2-7; clone size: NA; CDR3 length: 15
CDR3 protein: CASSPGVAGTDTQYF; CDR3 DNA: TGTGCCAGCTCACCAGGAGTAGCGGGCACAGATACGCAGTATTTT; D gene: NA; V gene: TRBV18; J gene: TRBJ2-3; clone size: NA; CDR3 length: 15
CDR3 protein: CASSEQGTGTEAFF; CDR3 DNA: TGCGCCAGCAGCGAACAGGGGACGGGCACTGAAGCTTTCTTT; D gene: TRBD1; V gene: TRBV5-1; J gene: TRBJ1-1; clone size: NA; CDR3 length: 14
CDR3 protein: CATSEYRGAEQYF; CDR3 DNA: TGTGCCACCAGTGAGTATCGGGGAGCGGAGCAGTACTTC; D gene: NA; V gene: TRBV24-1; J gene: TRBJ2-7; clone size: few; CDR3 length: 13
CDR3 protein: CSARVGGQGDEQFF; CDR3 DNA: TGCAGTGCTAGAGTAGGGGGCCAGGGAGATGAGCAGTTCTTC; D gene: TRBD1; V gene: TRBV20-1; J gene: TRBJ2-1; clone size: NA; CDR3 length: 14
CDR3 protein: CASELSETQYF; CDR3 DNA: TGTGCCAGCGAGCTTTCAGAGACCCAGTACTTC; D gene: NA; V gene: TRBV6-6; J gene: TRBJ2-5; clone size: NA; CDR3 length: 11
CDR3 protein: CASRAGTGHPNEQFF; CDR3 DNA: TGTGCCAGCAGAGCCGGGACAGGGCACCCCAATGAGCAGTTCTTC; D gene: TRBD1; V gene: TRBV28; J gene: TRBJ2-1; clone size: once; CDR3 length: 15
CDR3 protein: CASSRDSNSYNEQFF; CDR3 DNA: TGCGCCAGCAGCCGAGACTCCAATTCCTACAATGAGCAGTTCTTC; D gene: NA; V gene: TRBV4-3; J gene: TRBJ2-1; clone size: many; CDR3 length: 15
CDR3 protein: CASSLDSHTPPIKDEQFF; CDR3 DNA: TGTGCCAGCAGCTTGGACTCCCATACGCCACCAATTAAGGATGAGCAGTTCTTC; D gene: NA; V gene: TRBV5-4; J gene: TRBJ2-1; clone size: once; CDR3 length: 18
CDR3 protein: CASSQGQANYGYTF; CDR3 DNA: TGTGCCAGCAGCCAAGGACAGGCTAACTATGGCTACACCTTC; D gene: NA; V gene: TRBV3-1; J gene: TRBJ1-2; clone size: NA; CDR3 length: 14
CDR3 protein: CATGTGTNEQFF; CDR3 DNA: TGTGCCACCGGGACGGGGACCAATGAGCAGTTCTTC; D gene: NA; V gene: TRBV24-1; J gene: TRBJ2-1; clone size: many; CDR3 length: 12
CDR3 protein: CASSQDSQRGNSYEQYF; CDR3 DNA: TGCGCCAGCAGCCAAGATTCCCAGCGGGGGAACTCCTACGAGCAGTACTTC; D gene: TRBD2; V gene: TRBV4-1; J gene: TRBJ2-7; clone size: NA; CDR3 length: 17
CDR3 protein: CASSQEGLGRETQYF; CDR3 DNA: TGCGCCAGCAGCCAAGAAGGATTGGGGAGGGAGACCCAGTACTTC; D gene: NA; V gene: TRBV4-3; J gene: TRBJ2-5; clone size: few; CDR3 length: 15
CDR3 protein: CASTVMGDYGYTF; CDR3 DNA: TGTGCCAGCACCGTCATGGGGGACTATGGCTACACCTTC; D gene: NA; V gene: TRBV6-6; J gene: TRBJ1-2; clone size: few; CDR3 length: 13
CDR3 protein: CASSLRVSGAYEQYF; CDR3 DNA: TGTGCCAGCAGCTTAAGGGTGTCGGGCGCCTACGAGCAGTACTTC; D gene: NA; V gene: TRBV7-2; J gene: TRBJ2-7; clone size: NA; CDR3 length: 15
CDR3 protein: CASSFWDRRTLNTEAFF; CDR3 DNA: TGTGCCAGCAGTTTTTGGGACAGGCGAACTTTGAACACTGAAGCTTTCTTT; D gene: TRBD1; V gene: TRBV28; J gene: TRBJ1-1; clone size: few; CDR3 length: 17
CDR3 protein: CSARPSGRIDNEQFF; CDR3 DNA: TGCAGTGCTAGACCTAGCGGGAGGATCGACAATGAGCAGTTCTTC; D gene: TRBD2; V gene: TRBV20-1; J gene: TRBJ2-1; clone size: many; CDR3 length: 15
CDR3 protein: CASSYGDKERHTQYF; CDR3 DNA: TGTGCCAGCAGTTACGGGGACAAGGAACGCCATACGCAGTATTTT; D gene: NA; V gene: TRBV6-2/TRBV6-3; J gene: TRBJ2-3; clone size: many; CDR3 length: 15
CDR3 protein: CASSSISPDQANYGYTF; CDR3 DNA: TGTGCCAGCAGCTCCATCAGCCCCGACCAAGCTAACTATGGCTACACCTTC; D gene: NA; V gene: TRBV7-9; J gene: TRBJ1-2; clone size: NA; CDR3 length: 17
CDR3 protein: CAWRDFWEKLFF; CDR3 DNA: TGTGCCTGGAGGGACTTTTGGGAAAAACTGTTTTTT; D gene: NA; V gene: TRBV30; J gene: TRBJ1-4; clone size: few; CDR3 length: 12
CDR3 protein: CASSWMAGDEQYF; CDR3 DNA: TGTGCCAGCAGCTGGATGGCAGGGGACGAGCAGTACTTC; D gene: NA; V gene: TRBV11-2; J gene: TRBJ2-7; clone size: few; CDR3 length: 13
CDR3 protein: CSARGWTYEQYF; CDR3 DNA: TGCAGTGCAAGGGGGTGGACCTACGAGCAGTACTTC; D gene: NA; V gene: TRBV20-1; J gene: TRBJ2-7; clone size: few; CDR3 length: 12
CDR3 protein: CASSNTGTPYNEQFF; CDR3 DNA: TGTGCCAGCAGTAACACCGGGACTCCCTACAATGAGCAGTTCTTC; D gene: NA; V gene: TRBV27; J gene: TRBJ2-1; clone size: few; CDR3 length: 15